This T cell receptor (beta chain) was retrieved from a study of shared clonotypes between healthy human individuals. The CDR3 runs 16 residues. Germline values: CDR1 SGDLS, CDR2 YYNGEE. The V and J ends lost 4 bases and 3 bases, in that order; junction bases with no gene match: 13. It was at deep level that the assay was run. This table comes from immunoSEQ multiplex PCR, and its TCRdb copy is limited to in-frame clones, with some not included. This sample has 2 million to 2.5 million clones, with just over 90% found just once. The naive CD8 fraction comprised CD45RO-negative cells positively selected for CCR7 and excluded terminally differentiated effector memory CD45RA+ cells. In regard to this clone: The antigen remains undetermined.

General study points: Among donors, sharing of clonotypes was expected to be affected by sequencing depth.

The origin of this receptor is a man younger than 35 in good health. Some clones in this sample may be carry-over from other donors' samples. Material: naive CD8+ T cells from PBMCs. The V and J genes are TRBV9 and TRBJ2-7; 7 bases align to TRBD2. CDR3 amino acids: CASSIGGASGFYEQYF. The CDR3 DNA follows: TGTGCCAGCAGCATCGGAGGGGCTAGCGGATTCTACGAGCAGTACTTC. The variable domain in full, completed from reference TRBV9 and TRBJ2-7, reads DSGVTQTPKHLITATGQRVTLRCSPRSGDLSVYWYQQSLDQGLQFLIQYYNGEERAKGNILERFSAQQFPDLHSELNLSSLELGDSALYFCASSIGGASGFYEQYFGPGTRLTVT.